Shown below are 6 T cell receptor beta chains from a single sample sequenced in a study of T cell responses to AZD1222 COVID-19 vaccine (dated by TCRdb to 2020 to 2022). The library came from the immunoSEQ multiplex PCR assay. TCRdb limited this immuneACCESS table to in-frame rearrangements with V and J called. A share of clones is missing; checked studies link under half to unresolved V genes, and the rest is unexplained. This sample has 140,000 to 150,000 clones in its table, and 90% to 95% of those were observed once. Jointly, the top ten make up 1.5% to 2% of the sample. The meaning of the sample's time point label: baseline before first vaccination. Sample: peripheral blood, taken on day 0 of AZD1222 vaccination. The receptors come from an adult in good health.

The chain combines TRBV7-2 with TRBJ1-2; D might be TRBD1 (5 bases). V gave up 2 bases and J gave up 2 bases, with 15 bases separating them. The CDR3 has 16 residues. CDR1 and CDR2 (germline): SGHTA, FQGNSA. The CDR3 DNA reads TGTGCCAGCAGCTTAACAATTTTCCAGGGAAACTATGGCTACACCTTC. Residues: CASSLTIFQGNYGYTF.

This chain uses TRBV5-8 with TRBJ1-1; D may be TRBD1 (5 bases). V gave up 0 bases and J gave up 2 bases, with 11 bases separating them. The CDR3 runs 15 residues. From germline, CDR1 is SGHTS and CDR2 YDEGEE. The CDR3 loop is CASSLAGGSNTEAFF. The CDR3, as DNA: TGTGCCAGCAGCTTGGCCGGGGGGTCTAACACTGAAGCTTTCTTT.

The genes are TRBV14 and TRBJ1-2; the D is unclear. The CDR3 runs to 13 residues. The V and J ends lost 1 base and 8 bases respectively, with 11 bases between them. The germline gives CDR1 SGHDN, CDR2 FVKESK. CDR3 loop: CASSQAGVGGYTF. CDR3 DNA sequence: TGTGCCAGCAGCCAAGCCGGGGTAGGGGGCTACACCTTC. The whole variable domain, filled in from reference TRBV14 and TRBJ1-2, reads EAGVTQFPSHSVIEKGQTVTLRCDPISGHDNLYWYRRVMGKEIKFLLHFVKESKQDESGMPNNRFLAERTGGTYSTLKVQPAELEDSGVYFCASSQAGVGGYTFGSGTRLTVV.

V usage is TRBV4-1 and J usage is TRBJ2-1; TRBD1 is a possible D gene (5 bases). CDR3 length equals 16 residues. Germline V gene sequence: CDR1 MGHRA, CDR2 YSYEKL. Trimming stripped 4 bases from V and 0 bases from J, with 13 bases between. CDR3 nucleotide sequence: TGCGCCAGCAGCCGCTGGACACCGAGCTCCTACAATGAGCAGTTCTTC. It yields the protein CASSRWTPSSYNEQFF.

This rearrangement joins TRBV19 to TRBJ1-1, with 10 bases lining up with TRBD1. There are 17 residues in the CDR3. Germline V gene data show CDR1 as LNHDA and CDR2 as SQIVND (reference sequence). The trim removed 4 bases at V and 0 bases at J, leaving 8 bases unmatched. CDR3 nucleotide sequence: TGTGCCAGTAGTACCAGGACAGGGGGATATCTGAACACTGAAGCTTTCTTT. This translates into CASSTRTGGYLNTEAFF.

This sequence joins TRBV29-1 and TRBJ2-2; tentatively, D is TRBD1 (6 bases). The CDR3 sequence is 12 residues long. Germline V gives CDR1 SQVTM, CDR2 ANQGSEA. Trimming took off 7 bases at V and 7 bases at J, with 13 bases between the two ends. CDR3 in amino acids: CSAGQMGGELFF. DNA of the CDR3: TGCAGCGCCGGACAGATGGGCGGGGAGCTGTTTTTT.